What follows are 28 T cell receptor beta chains derived from one specimen sequenced in a study of blood T cell repertoires in COVID-19. The method was immunoSEQ multiplex PCR; TCRdb's version includes in-frame clones alone and lacks a portion of them. The table includes about 250,000 clones, about 89% detected once. Input material: peripheral blood. The receptor set was obtained from a woman aged 60 to 75 who had recovered from COVID-19.

The V and J genes are TRBV28 and TRBJ1-2; D unresolved. CDR1 and CDR2 from the germline V gene are MDHEN and SYDVKM. The V and J ends lost 6 bases and 4 bases respectively, with 9 bases between them. The CDR3 is 12 amino acids. The CDR3 loop reads CASRLRSYGYTF. DNA for the CDR3: TGTGCCAGCAGGTTACGGAGCTATGGCTACACCTTC.

The rearrangement links TRBV2 to TRBJ2-5; 11 bases match TRBD2. Trimming removed 5 bases from V and 3 bases from J; junction bases left unmatched: 14. The CDR3 length is 18 residues. Germline CDR1 reads SNHLY; CDR2 reads FYNNEI. The DNA for the CDR3 is TGTGCCAGCAGTCTTCGGGGAATAGCGGGGGGGCAGGAAGAGACCCAGTACTTC. Protein product: CASSLRGIAGGQEETQYF.

The rearrangement uses TRBV5-5 and TRBJ1-5, with D possibly TRBD1 on 6 matching bases. Germline V gene sequence: CDR1 SGHKS, CDR2 YYEKEE (reference sequence). The CDR3 totals 18 residues. Deletions cut 1 base from V and 0 bases from J, with 17 bases between. The CDR3 DNA sequence: TGTGCCAGCAGCTTGAGGAACCGGACAGACCCTAGCAATCAGCCCCAGCATTTT. Protein product: CASSLRNRTDPSNQPQHF.

This chain uses TRBV27 with TRBJ2-3; no definite D call. Germline V lookup: CDR1 MNHEY, CDR2 SMNVEV (reference sequence). V was cut by 2 bases and J by 1 base, with 10 bases left in between. This CDR3 comprises 15 residues. CDR3 sequence: CASSLGGLRTDTQYF. As DNA, the CDR3 is TGTGCCAGCAGTTTAGGTGGGCTCCGCACAGATACGCAGTATTTT.

The V gene is TRBV5-4, the J gene TRBJ2-3; weak D call: TRBD1 (7 bases). V was shortened by 4 bases and J by 1 base, with 10 bases between the two germline ends. Looked up from germline, CDR1 is SGHNT and CDR2 is YYREEE (reference sequence). The CDR3 extends over 14 amino acids. This CDR3 is CASSRRGGTDTQYF. The CDR3 bases are TGTGCCAGCAGCCGCAGGGGGGGCACAGATACGCAGTATTTT.

The rearrangement links TRBV14 to TRBJ1-3; maybe TRBD1 (5 bases). Germline CDR1 and CDR2: SGHDN and FVKESK. This CDR3 is 14 amino acids long. Trimming took off 4 bases at V and 3 bases at J, with 10 bases between the two ends. The CDR3 DNA sequence: TGTGCCAGCAGCCCCAGGGTTTTTGGAAACACCATATATTTT. Translated, it gives CASSPRVFGNTIYF.

The genes are TRBV19 and TRBJ1-2; 9 bases are shared with TRBD1. Germline loops: CDR1 LNHDA, CDR2 SQIVND (reference sequence). The CDR3 consists of 12 residues. The V segment lost 6 bases and the J segment 7 bases; nucleotides outside the gene matches: 3. In nucleotides, the CDR3 is TGTGCCAGTAGAACAGGGGGCACTGGCTACACCTTC. Amino acid sequence: CASRTGGTGYTF. The full variable domain, in which reference TRBV19 and TRBJ1-2 provide the parts outside the CDR3, is DGGITQSPKYLFRKEGQNVTLSCEQNLNHDAMYWYRQDPGQGLRLIYYSQIVNDFQKGDIAEGYSVSREKKESFPLTVTSAQKNPTAFYLCASRTGGTGYTFGSGTRLTVV.

The genes are TRBV19 and TRBJ1-3, with D unclear. Germline values: CDR1 LNHDA, CDR2 SQIVND (reference sequence). CDR3 size: 17 residues. V gave up 3 bases and J gave up 4 bases, with 19 bases separating them. CDR3 bases: TGTGCCAGTAGTATGCCCCCCGGGAGGCGTGCGGGAAACACCATATATTTT. The encoded protein is CASSMPPGRRAGNTIYF.

This clone was counted a few times. The rearrangement uses TRBV5-4 and TRBJ2-7; 7 bases align to TRBD1. Germline loops: CDR1 SGHNT, CDR2 YYREEE (reference sequence). CDR3 length: 14 amino acids. Trimming cost V 4 bases and J 6 bases; bases outside gene matches: 10. The CDR3, as DNA: TGTGCCAGCAGCCAAAACAGGGGTACGGGCGAGCAGTACTTC. Residues: CASSQNRGTGEQYF. The entire variable domain, with the rest obtained from reference TRBV5-4 and TRBJ2-7, is as follows: ETGVTQSPTHLIKTRGQQVTLRCSSQSGHNTVSWYQQALGQGPQFIFQYYREEENGRGNFPPRFSGLQFPNYSSELNVNALELDDSALYLCASSQNRGTGEQYFGPGTRLTVT.

The chain carries TRBV9 and TRBJ2-2; TRBD1 agrees at 8 bases. CDR1 and CDR2 (germline): SGDLS, YYNGEE. With V trimmed by 0 bases and J by 4 bases, 5 bases remained unmatched. CDR3 length: 16 residues. The CDR3 coding sequence is TGTGCCAGCAGCGTAGGGACAGGGCCTGCCACCGGGGAGCTGTTTTTT. This translates into CASSVGTGPATGELFF. The full variable domain, with the rest looked up from reference TRBV9 and TRBJ2-2, is DSGVTQTPKHLITATGQRVTLRCSPRSGDLSVYWYQQSLDQGLQFLIQYYNGEERAKGNILERFSAQQFPDLHSELNLSSLELGDSALYFCASSVGTGPATGELFFGEGSRLTVL.

CDR3 in DNA: TGTGCCAGCTCAATCCCTTGGACTAGCGGGGGCCTTAGCTCCTACAATGAGCAGTTCTTC. Translated: CASSIPWTSGGLSSYNEQFF. The rearrangement links TRBV18 to TRBJ2-1; 13 bases match TRBD2. Trimming at V came to 5 bases and at J to 0 bases, leaving 13 bases not matched to a gene. CDR1 is KGHSH, CDR2 LQKENI, per germline. The CDR3 extends over 20 amino acids.

The chain carries TRBV5-1 and TRBJ1-1, with TRBD1 matching 7 bases. This CDR3 has 14 amino acids. Germline trimming cut 2 bases from V and 6 bases from J; bases unmatched to any gene: 7. CDR1 and CDR2 (germline): SGHRS, YFSETQ. CDR3: CASSLRGLTPEAFF. CDR3 sequence (DNA): TGCGCCAGCAGCTTAAGGGGGCTCACCCCTGAAGCTTTCTTT. The complete variable domain, with remaining parts taken from reference TRBV5-1 and TRBJ1-1, reads KAGVTQTPRYLIKTRGQQVTLSCSPISGHRSVSWYQQTPGQGLQFLFEYFSETQRNKGNFPGRFSGRQFSNSRSEMNVSTLELGDSALYLCASSLRGLTPEAFFGQGTRLTVV.

This clone was recorded once. The chain's CDR3 is CASSDSTGWVFQPQHF. DNA of the CDR3: TGTGCCAGCAGTGACTCGACAGGGTGGGTTTTTCAGCCCCAGCATTTT. The chain is built from TRBV6-4 and TRBJ1-5; 7 bases fit TRBD1. The CDR3 totals 16 residues. V gave up 0 bases and J gave up 6 bases; unmatched junction bases: 8. In germline, CDR1 is MRHNA, CDR2 SNTAGT.

The chain couples TRBV10-3 to TRBJ2-5; the D gene is possibly TRBD1 (6 bases). Looked up from germline, CDR1 is ENHRY and CDR2 is SYGVKD. This CDR3 has 16 amino acids. Deletions cut 1 base from V and 5 bases from J, with 17 bases between. Here the CDR3 reads CAISEFRSGAGETQYF. The CDR3 bases are TGTGCCATCAGTGAGTTCCGCTCAGGGGCAGGGGAGACCCAGTACTTC.

J is TRBJ1-1 and V is TRBV28, with TRBD1 identical over 7 bases. CDR1 is MDHEN and CDR2 is SYDVKM in the germline V gene. CDR3 length: 12 residues. V gave up 4 bases and J gave up 5 bases; unmatched junction bases: 1. This chain's CDR3 is CASSSGGTEAFF. CDR3 nucleotide sequence: TGTGCCAGCAGTTCAGGGGGGACTGAAGCTTTCTTT.

The J gene is TRBJ1-2, the V gene TRBV7-6; 9 bases are a match to TRBD1. Unmatched junction bases numbered 14, after V lost 5 bases and J lost 7 bases. Germline V lookup: CDR1 SGHVS, CDR2 FNYEAQ. The CDR3 has 16 amino acids. The CDR3 is CASSLGAPGQGGGYTF. The DNA of the CDR3 is TGTGCCAGCAGCCTAGGGGCCCCGGGACAGGGAGGTGGCTACACCTTC.

This chain joins TRBV10-3 and TRBJ2-3, with 9 nucleotides matching TRBD2. The CDR3 totals 17 residues. Looked up from germline, CDR1 is ENHRY and CDR2 is SYGVKD. J gave up 5 bases and V 0 bases, and 9 bases lay outside the gene matches. The CDR3 protein is CAISESPGLAGKDTQYF. The DNA for the CDR3 is TGTGCCATCAGTGAGTCGCCCGGCCTAGCGGGGAAAGATACGCAGTATTTT.

The chain combines TRBV5-1 with TRBJ1-1; D is perhaps TRBD1 (5 bases). This CDR3 is 17 amino acids long. In germline, CDR1 is SGHRS, CDR2 YFSETQ. Deletions cut 2 bases from V and 5 bases from J, with 22 bases between. The CDR3 bases are TGCGCCAGCAGCTTCCGGGGGGACGGGGCCCTCGGTACTGAAGCTTTCTTT. This translates into CASSFRGDGALGTEAFF.

The rearrangement joins TRBV6-1 to TRBJ1-5, with D unresolved. V lost 2 bases, J lost 4 bases, and 3 bases lay in between. This CDR3 has 12 amino acids. CDR1 is MNHNS, CDR2 SASEGT, per germline. The CDR3 region is CASSEPNQPQHF. DNA for the CDR3: TGTGCCAGCAGTGAACCGAATCAGCCCCAGCATTTT.

The chain carries TRBV29-1 and TRBJ1-2; TRBD1 is a possible D gene (5 bases). V was clipped by 0 bases and J by 4 bases, with 21 bases between them. The germline CDR1 and CDR2 sequences are SQVTM and ANQGSEA. The CDR3 runs to 17 residues. The CDR3 is CSVEDLEVAGPAYGYTF. In nucleotides, the CDR3 is TGCAGCGTTGAAGATCTTGAGGTGGCAGGGCCGGCCTATGGCTACACCTTC.

The genes are TRBV10-3 and TRBJ1-4, with D perhaps matching TRBD1 (6 bases). CDR3 length equals 15 residues. CDR1 and CDR2 from the germline V gene are ENHRY and SYGVKD. V was clipped by 3 bases and J by 5 bases, with 13 bases between them. CDR3 residues: CAISDPGRGNEKLFF. The CDR3 bases are TGTGCCATCAGTGACCCGGGGAGGGGGAATGAAAAACTGTTTTTT.

The gene calls are TRBV28 and TRBJ1-1; D unresolved. Germline values: CDR1 MDHEN, CDR2 SYDVKM. V dropped 6 bases and J dropped 7 bases, with 15 bases sitting between them. The CDR3 loop spans 13 amino acids. The CDR3 spells CASSSDTYFEAFF. The DNA of the CDR3 is TGTGCCAGCAGCTCAGACACCTACTTTGAAGCTTTCTTT.

The rearrangement joins TRBV5-5 to TRBJ1-6, with TRBD1 matching 7 bases. Trimming removed 2 bases from V and 10 bases from J; junction bases left unmatched: 3. CDR3 length: 13 residues. The germline V gene encodes CDR1 SGHKS and CDR2 YYEKEE (reference sequence). CDR3 sequence: CASSFRGESPLHF. For the CDR3, the DNA is TGTGCCAGCAGCTTCAGGGGGGAATCACCCCTCCACTTT.

This clone is medium-sized within its sample. The rearrangement uses TRBV27 and TRBJ2-1; D gene ambiguous. CDR1 and CDR2 from the germline V gene are MNHEY and SMNVEV (reference sequence). The germline V and J ends were trimmed by 0 bases and 8 bases, with 11 bases remaining between them. This CDR3 has 14 residues. The DNA for the CDR3 is TGTGCCAGCAGTTTATCGAGCACGGTCGATGAGCAGTTCTTC. It encodes CASSLSSTVDEQFF.

CDR3 residues: CASTPQGDNTYEQYF. The CDR3 nucleotides are TGTGCCAGCACCCCCCAGGGGGACAATACCTACGAGCAGTACTTC. This chain joins TRBV7-2 and TRBJ2-7; 7 bases map to TRBD1. Per germline, CDR1 SGHTA and CDR2 FQGNSA. The J segment lost 2 bases and the V segment lost 7 bases, leaving 11 bases of the junction unmatched. The CDR3 runs to 15 residues.

The chain employs TRBV7-8 and TRBJ1-2, with D unclear. V was cut by 2 bases and J by 4 bases, with 20 bases left in between. The germline V gene has CDR1 SGHVS and CDR2 FQNEAQ. CDR3 length: 17 amino acids. The CDR3 bases are TGTGCCAGCAGCTTACGGGTCTTCCGGGATTCGGGCTATGGCTACACCTTC. Protein sequence: CASSLRVFRDSGYGYTF.

The chain recombines TRBV6-5 with TRBJ2-7; 7 nucleotides line up with TRBD2. The V gene end was trimmed by 7 bases and the J gene end by 4 bases; junction bases not matched to a gene: 10. The CDR3 runs to 14 residues. Germline lookup yields CDR1 MNHEY and CDR2 SVGAGI. The CDR3 loop reads CASTAGERPYEQYF. CDR3 DNA sequence: TGTGCCAGCACCGCGGGGGAGAGACCATACGAGCAGTACTTC.

The table lists this clone with a few counts. This chain connects TRBV9 to TRBJ2-7, with TRBD1 identical over 9 bases. Trimming at V came to 4 bases and at J to 5 bases, leaving 10 bases not matched to a gene. Germline V CDR1 and CDR2: SGDLS, YYNGEE. The CDR3 has 15 residues. CDR3 nucleotides: TGTGCCAGCAGCTACGCCGGGACAGGGACCCACGAGCAGTACTTC. It specifies CASSYAGTGTHEQYF.